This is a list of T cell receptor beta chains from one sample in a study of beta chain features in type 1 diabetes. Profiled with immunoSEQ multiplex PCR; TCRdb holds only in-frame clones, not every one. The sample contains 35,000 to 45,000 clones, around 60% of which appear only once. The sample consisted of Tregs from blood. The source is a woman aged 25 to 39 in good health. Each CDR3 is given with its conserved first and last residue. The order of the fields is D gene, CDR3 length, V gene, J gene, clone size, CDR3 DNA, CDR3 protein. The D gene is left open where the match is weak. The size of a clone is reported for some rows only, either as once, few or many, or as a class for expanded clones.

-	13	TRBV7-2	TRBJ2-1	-	TGTGCCAGCAGCTCCCCGACTAGGGGTGAGCAGTTCTTC	CASSSPTRGEQFF
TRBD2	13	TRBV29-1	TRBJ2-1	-	TGCAGCGTTGAATGGCTAGCGGGAGGTGAGCAGTTCTTC	CSVEWLAGGEQFF
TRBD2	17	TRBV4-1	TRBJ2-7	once	TGCGCCAGCAGCCAAGATGCGGGACTAGAAATGTCCCACGAGCAGTACTTC	CASSQDAGLEMSHEQYF
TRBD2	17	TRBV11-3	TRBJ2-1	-	TGTGCCAGCAGCCCCCGGAGACTAGCGGGAGGTGGTGATGAGCAGTTCTTC	CASSPRRLAGGGDEQFF
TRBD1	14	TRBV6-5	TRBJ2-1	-	TGTGCCAGCAGTGCGGGGACAGGGTACAATGAGCAGTTCTTC	CASSAGTGYNEQFF
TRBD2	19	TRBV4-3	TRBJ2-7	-	TGCGCCAGCAGCCACCATCGGACTAGCGGGCCGGATGTAGCCTACGAGCAGTACTTC	CASSHHRTSGPDVAYEQYF
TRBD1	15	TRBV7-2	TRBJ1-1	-	TGTGCCAGCAGCTTAGTGGTCAGGGGGGTCACTGAAGCTTTCTTT	CASSLVVRGVTEAFF
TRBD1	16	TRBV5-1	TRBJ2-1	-	TGCGCCAGCAGCGCGATAGCCGGGACAGGCTACAATGAGCAGTTCTTC	CASSAIAGTGYNEQFF
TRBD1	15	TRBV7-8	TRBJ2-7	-	TGTGCCAGCAGCTTAGCCAGCCGACAGGGCAACGAGCAGTACTTC	CASSLASRQGNEQYF
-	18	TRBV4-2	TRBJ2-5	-	TGTGCCAGCAGCCAAGCTTCCGGATTTGGGGGTAGGGGGGAGACCCAGTACTTC	CASSQASGFGGRGETQYF